The 18 T cell receptor beta chains below all came from one sample that was sequenced in a study of identical twins. Each CDR3 protein is one row after TCRdb ran MiXCR on the 5' RACE reads. Of 570,000 or so distinct CDR3 sequences listed, roughly 9.9% are singletons. The sample was also linked to a second study, of yellow fever vaccine responses in identical twins.

The sample consisted of PBMCs. Every receptor here comes from a woman younger than 35 in good health.

This clonotype came up many times. Written as DNA, the CDR3 is TGTGCCAGCAGCTTAATACGTCTTTACAATGAGCAGTTCTTC. Its translation: CASSLIRLYNEQFF. This chain links TRBV11-2 with TRBJ2-1, with D uncertain. V dropped 2 bases and J dropped 4 bases, with 9 bases sitting between them. CDR3 length: 14 amino acids. Germline CDR1 SGHAT, CDR2 FQNNGV.

The table lists this clonotype with many counts. The genes are TRBV27 and TRBJ1-1; a possible D gene is TRBD1 (5 bases). The CDR3 totals 14 residues. Deletions cut 5 bases from V and 5 bases from J, with 15 bases between. Germline V lookup: CDR1 MNHEY, CDR2 SMNVEV (reference sequence). CDR3 in DNA: TGTGCCAGCAGTCTAGCAGGGATGAGGACTGAAGCTTTCTTT. This translates into CASSLAGMRTEAFF.

The CDR3 coding sequence is TGTGCCAGCAGCTTAACCCAGGGGGTAGTGGACGAGCAGTACTTC. Protein product: CASSLTQGVVDEQYF. V gene TRBV7-8 combines with J gene TRBJ2-7; 7 bases are shared with TRBD1. CDR3 length: 15 residues. Germline V CDR1 and CDR2: SGHVS, FQNEAQ. V dropped 2 bases and J dropped 5; count of bases not matched to a gene: 9.

This clonotype was seen repeatedly, ten times or more. The CDR3 bases are TGTGCCAGCAGCTTAAAGCAGGGCACTGAAGCTTTCTTT. Translation gives CASSLKQGTEAFF. The V and J genes are TRBV7-9 and TRBJ1-1; D possibly corresponds to TRBD1 (5 bases). This CDR3 has 13 residues. V shed 2 bases and J shed 4 bases, with 8 bases lying between them. Germline loops: CDR1 SEHNR, CDR2 FQNEAQ (reference sequence). The variable domain in full, completed from reference TRBV7-9 and TRBJ1-1, reads DTGVSQNPRHKITKRGQNVTFRCDPISEHNRLYWYRQTLGQGPEFLTYFQNEAQLEKSRLLSDRFSAERPKGSFSTLEIQRTEQGDSAMYLCASSLKQGTEAFFGQGTRLTVV.

In this sample, this clonotype turned up a few times. This chain links TRBV24-1 with TRBJ2-6, with a weak D call TRBD1 (6 bases). Germline V gene data show CDR1 as KGHDR and CDR2 as SFDVKD. V was trimmed by 7 bases and J by 0 bases, leaving 15 bases between them. The CDR3 is 17 amino acids. The CDR3 reads CATSDRKGISGANVLTF. For the CDR3, the DNA is TGTGCCACCAGCGACAGGAAAGGGATCTCTGGGGCCAACGTCCTGACTTTC.

This clonotype appeared a few times. The V call is TRBV27, the J call TRBJ2-7; weak D call: TRBD2 (6 bases). Germline V CDR1 and CDR2: MNHEY, SMNVEV (reference sequence). The V gene lost 6 bases and the J gene lost 5 bases, with 20 bases spanning the gap. The CDR3 spans 15 residues. CDR3 residues: CASRRDWGVSNEQYF. The DNA for the CDR3 is TGTGCCAGCAGGAGGGACTGGGGAGTGTCGAACGAGCAGTACTTC.

This clonotype has a count of ten or more. The genes are TRBV10-3 and TRBJ2-2; TRBD2 might be the D (5 bases). Germline CDR1 is ENHRY and CDR2 is SYGVKD. The CDR3 contains 13 residues. Trimming cost V 5 bases and J 5 bases, with 9 bases left between them. The CDR3 DNA reads as TGTGCCATCAGTTCGGAGGCAACCGGGGAGCTGTTTTTT. It yields the protein CAISSEATGELFF.

This clonotype was detected many times. The V gene is TRBV29-1, the J gene TRBJ2-3; D may be TRBD2 (6 bases). The CDR3 is made up of 14 amino acids. V was pared by 4 bases and J by 2 bases, with 13 bases between. Germline CDR1 SQVTM, CDR2 ANQGSEA. CDR3 DNA: TGCAGCGTTGTGGAGGGGACCTACACAGATACGCAGTATTTT. Protein: CSVVEGTYTDTQYF.

This clonotype has only a few counts. The chain uses TRBV5-6 and TRBJ2-7; tentatively, D is TRBD1 (6 bases). Germline assignment: CDR1 SGHDT and CDR2 YYEEEE. Trimming pared 5 bases from V and 2 bases from J, leaving 11 bases between. The CDR3 runs 13 residues. CDR3 region: CASREDSAYEQYF. CDR3 bases: TGTGCCAGCAGAGAGGACAGCGCCTACGAGCAGTACTTC.

This rearrangement joins TRBV6-2 or TRBV6-3 to TRBJ2-3; D might be TRBD2 (5 bases). There are 16 residues in the CDR3. V dropped 2 bases and J dropped 5 bases, with 17 bases sitting between them. Looked up from germline, CDR1 is MNHEY and CDR2 is SVGEGT. CDR3 in DNA: TGTGCCAGCAGTTACCCCTCGGAGGTGGAACAAGATACGCAGTATTTT. This sequence encodes CASSYPSEVEQDTQYF.

The V gene is TRBV20-1, the J gene TRBJ2-1; D uncertain. The germline V gene encodes CDR1 DFQATT and CDR2 SNEGSKA (reference sequence). CDR3 length: 11 residues. The CDR3 loop reads CSRSGRNEQFF. In DNA form, the CDR3 reads TGCAGCAGGTCAGGTAGAAATGAGCAGTTCTTC.

This clonotype appeared many times. The chain couples TRBV20-1 to TRBJ2-3; 7 nucleotides match TRBD2. From germline, CDR1 is DFQATT and CDR2 SNEGSKA (reference sequence). The V gene end was trimmed by 1 base and the J gene end by 5 bases; junction bases not matched to a gene: 15. This CDR3 comprises 17 residues. In DNA form, the CDR3 reads TGCAGTGCTAGAGTGGGGCTAGCGGACTTGCGGAAAGATACGCAGTATTTT. Translation gives CSARVGLADLRKDTQYF.

This clonotype was counted between two and nine times. The missing conserved phenylalanine or tryptophan at the end of this CDR3 makes a read error likely. The DNA is left out, because the CDR3 cannot be placed on it with certainty; the CDR3 is given as TCRdb lists it. The rearrangement links TRBV11-3 to TRBJ2-1; TRBD2, the D gene given by the table, was not confirmed from the DNA. Germline V CDR1 and CDR2: SGHNT, YENEEA. The CDR3 is 11 residues long, ends included. CDR3 amino acids: CASSLTDDGPR.

The sample holds a few counts of this clonotype. The rearrangement uses TRBV7-2 and TRBJ2-7; 7 bases are a match to TRBD1. Germline CDR1 and CDR2: SGHTA and FQGNSA. V trimming: 5 bases; J trimming: 2 bases; junction bases outside the gene matches: 9. The CDR3 spans 15 residues. CDR3: CASSTLGTVAYEQYF. The CDR3 nucleotides read TGTGCCAGCAGCACCTTAGGGACAGTAGCCTACGAGCAGTACTTC.

This clonotype was counted only a few times. The chain recombines TRBV7-9 with TRBJ2-7; D remains unclear. The CDR3 has 14 amino acids. The V gene lost 5 bases and the J gene lost 4 bases, with 15 bases spanning the gap. Germline V gives CDR1 SEHNR, CDR2 FQNEAQ (reference sequence). CDR3: CASSPEGRSYEQYF. DNA for the CDR3: TGTGCCAGCAGCCCCGAAGGCAGGAGTTACGAGCAGTACTTC.

This clonotype was counted between two and nine times. This rearrangement joins TRBV13 to TRBJ2-4, with D perhaps TRBD1 (6 bases). V lost 0 bases and J 11 bases, leaving 8 bases between the germline ends. This CDR3 has 12 amino acids. Per germline, CDR1 PRHDT and CDR2 FYEKMQ (reference sequence). The CDR3 DNA follows: TGTGCCAGCAGCTTAGGGACAGGATTTCAGTACTTC. Its translation is CASSLGTGFQYF.

In this sample, this clonotype turned up a few times. The CDR3 region has the DNA TGTGCCAGCAGCCGCCGGGACTGGCTATACGAGCAGTACTTC. It yields the protein CASSRRDWLYEQYF. The chain has TRBV6-1 and TRBJ2-7, with D possibly matching TRBD2 (6 bases). V was pared by 6 bases and J by 4 bases, with 16 bases between. Looked up from germline, CDR1 is MNHNS and CDR2 is SASEGT. CDR3 size: 14 residues.

The chain joins TRBV20-1 to TRBJ2-7; TRBD2 aligns across 7 bases. V lost 6 bases to trimming and J lost 0 bases; unmatched junction nucleotides: 8. The V gene's germline CDR1 is DFQATT and CDR2 SNEGSKA (reference sequence). The CDR3 has 14 residues. CDR3 in amino acids: CSAPSSGSSYEQYF. Written as DNA, the CDR3 is TGCAGTGCGCCATCTAGCGGTAGCTCCTACGAGCAGTACTTC.